Each of the 8 T cell receptor beta chains below was sequenced from the same sample in a study of shared clonotypes between healthy human individuals (TCRdb year 2020). Library preparation used the immunoSEQ multiplex PCR assay. TCRdb took this table from immuneACCESS and kept in-frame rearrangements with V and J called. Such tables lack part of the clones; where checked against another copy, unresolved V genes explain under half of the gap, and the rest is unexplained. The table for this sample lists hundreds of thousands of clones; around 78% of them were counted only once. The ten largest clonotypes hold more than 1.5% of the sample. The sample taken for sequencing was memory CD4+ T cells sorted from blood. The sample's cell subset or site label, decoded: CD45RA-negative fraction. These TCRs come from a woman aged 25 to 45 in good health.

This clone was picked up one time. The J gene is TRBJ2-5, the V gene TRBV6-5, with no clear D. With 0 bases removed from V and 1 base from J, the gap between germline ends came to 3 bases. Germline V gives CDR1 MNHEY, CDR2 SVGAGI. CDR3 length equals 13 residues. CDR3 bases: TGTGCCAGCAGTTACTCGGCCCAAGAGACCCAGTACTTC. Its protein is CASSYSAQETQYF.

The rearrangement uses TRBV5-1 and TRBJ2-5; 7 bases are a match to TRBD1. CDR1 and CDR2 from the germline V gene are SGHRS and YFSETQ. The CDR3 is 14 residues long. The ends lost 5 bases at V and 2 bases at J; junction bases unmatched: 6. CDR3 in DNA: TGCGCCAGCAGGTCTGGGACAGAACAAGAGACCCAGTACTTC. This gives the protein CASRSGTEQETQYF. The entire variable domain, with the rest obtained from reference TRBV5-1 and TRBJ2-5, is as follows: KAGVTQTPRYLIKTRGQQVTLSCSPISGHRSVSWYQQTPGQGLQFLFEYFSETQRNKGNFPGRFSGRQFSNSRSEMNVSTLELGDSALYLCASRSGTEQETQYFGPGTRLLVL.

This chain joins TRBV5-1 and TRBJ2-2, with 7 bases fitting TRBD2. In germline, CDR1 is SGHRS, CDR2 YFSETQ. Losses at the gene ends were 6 bases for V and 7 bases for J; bases not matched to a gene: 3. The CDR3 spans 12 residues. The CDR3 spells CASTPGGGELFF. The CDR3 coding sequence is TGCGCCAGCACCCCGGGGGGCGGGGAGCTGTTTTTT.

The chain couples TRBV28 to TRBJ2-5; D is perhaps TRBD2 (5 bases). Per germline, CDR1 MDHEN and CDR2 SYDVKM. V was cut by 7 bases and J by 5 bases, with 17 bases left in between. The CDR3 contains 14 residues. CDR3 loop: CASTSRGSLETQYF. The CDR3 nucleotides are TGTGCCAGCACCTCCCGTGGGAGTTTGGAGACCCAGTACTTC.

V gene TRBV29-1 combines with J gene TRBJ2-7, with 7 nucleotides matching TRBD2. The CDR3 contains 14 residues. Germline CDR1 reads SQVTM; CDR2 reads ANQGSEA. V lost 6 bases to trimming and J lost 2 bases; unmatched junction nucleotides: 10. Written as DNA, the CDR3 is TGCAGCGTGATCTATGGCGGGAGAACCTACGAGCAGTACTTC. Its protein product is CSVIYGGRTYEQYF.

V gene TRBV12-5 combines with J gene TRBJ1-2; unclear D gene. Per germline, CDR1 LGHNT and CDR2 FRNRAP. V lost 4 bases, J lost 4 bases, and 13 bases lay in between. The CDR3 is 14 residues long. The CDR3 sequence: CASGYDGSIYGYTF. The CDR3 region has the DNA TGTGCTAGTGGTTACGACGGTAGCATCTATGGCTACACCTTC.

This clone was picked up a small number of times. The CDR3 region is CASSLTRRHEQFF. In DNA form, the CDR3 reads TGTGCCAGCAGCCTAACTAGACGCCATGAGCAGTTCTTC. This chain uses TRBV27 with TRBJ2-1; D possibly corresponds to TRBD2 (5 bases). Trimming left V 6 bases short and J 8 bases short, with 14 bases between. The germline V gene encodes CDR1 MNHEY and CDR2 SMNVEV (reference sequence). The CDR3 sequence is 13 residues long.

V and J are TRBV6-5 and TRBJ2-3; 7 nucleotides agree with TRBD1. The CDR3 is made up of 14 amino acids. J gave up 0 bases and V 4 bases, and 1 base lay outside the gene matches. CDR1 is MNHEY, CDR2 SVGAGI, per germline. CDR3 region: CASSWGQSTDTQYF. The CDR3 bases are TGTGCCAGCAGTTGGGGACAGAGCACAGATACGCAGTATTTT.